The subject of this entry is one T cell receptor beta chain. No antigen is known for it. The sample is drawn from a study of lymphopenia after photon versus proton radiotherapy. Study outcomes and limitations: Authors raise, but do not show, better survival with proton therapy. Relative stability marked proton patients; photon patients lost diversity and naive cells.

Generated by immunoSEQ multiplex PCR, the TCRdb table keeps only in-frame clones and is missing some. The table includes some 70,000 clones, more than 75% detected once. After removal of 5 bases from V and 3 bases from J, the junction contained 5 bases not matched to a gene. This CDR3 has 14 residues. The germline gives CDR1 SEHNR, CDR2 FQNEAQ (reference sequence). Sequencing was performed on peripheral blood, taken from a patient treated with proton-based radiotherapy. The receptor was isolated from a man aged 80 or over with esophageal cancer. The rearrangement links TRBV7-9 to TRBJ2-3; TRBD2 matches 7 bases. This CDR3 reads CASSVPSGTDTQYF. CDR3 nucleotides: TGTGCCAGCAGCGTCCCTAGCGGTACAGATACGCAGTATTTT.